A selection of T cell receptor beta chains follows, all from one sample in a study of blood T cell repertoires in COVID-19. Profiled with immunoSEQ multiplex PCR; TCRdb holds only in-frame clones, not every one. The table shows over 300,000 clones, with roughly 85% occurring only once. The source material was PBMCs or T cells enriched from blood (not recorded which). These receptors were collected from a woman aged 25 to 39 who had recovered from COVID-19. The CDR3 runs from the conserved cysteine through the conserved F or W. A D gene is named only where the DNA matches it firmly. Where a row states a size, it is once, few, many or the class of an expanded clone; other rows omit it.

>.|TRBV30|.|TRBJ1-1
TGTGCCTGGAGTGTCCTCGGTGTGAACACTGAAGCTTTCTTT
CAWSVLGVNTEAFF
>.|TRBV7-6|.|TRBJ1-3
TGTGCCAGCAGCTTAGGGAGTGGAAACACCATATATTTT
CASSLGSGNTIYF
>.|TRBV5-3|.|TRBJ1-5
TGTGCCAGAAGCTTAGGCTCCAGGGGTGTCTATAGCAATCAGCCCCAGCATTTT
CARSLGSRGVYSNQPQHF
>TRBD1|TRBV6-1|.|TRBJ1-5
TGTGCCAGCAGTGGACAGGGGGGTCGGAGCAATCAGCCCCAGCATTTT
CASSGQGGRSNQPQHF
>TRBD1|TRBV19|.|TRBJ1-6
TGTGCCAGTAGCCAACAGGGGGCTATTTCACCCCTCCACTTT
CASSQQGAISPLHF
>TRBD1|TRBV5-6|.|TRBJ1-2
TGTGCCAGCAGTTACCCGGGACAGCCTTACTACACCTTC
CASSYPGQPYYTF
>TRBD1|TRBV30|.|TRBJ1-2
TGTGCCTGGAGTGGACAGGGATGGGCTGGCTACACCTTC
CAWSGQGWAGYTF
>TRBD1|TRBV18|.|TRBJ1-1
TGTGCCAGCTCATTTACGGACAGGGGGCAGGGTGAAGCTTTCTTT
CASSFTDRGQGEAFF
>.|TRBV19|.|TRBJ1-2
TGTGCCAGTAGTCCACGCGCAGGGATGAACTATGGCTACACCTTC
CASSPRAGMNYGYTF
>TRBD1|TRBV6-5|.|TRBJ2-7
TGTGCCAGCAGTTACTCGATCCGGGACAGTACCTACGAGCAGTACTTC
CASSYSIRDSTYEQYF
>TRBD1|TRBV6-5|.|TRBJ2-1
TGTGCCAGCAGCCGGACAGGGGACACCTACAATGAGCAGTTCTTC
CASSRTGDTYNEQFF
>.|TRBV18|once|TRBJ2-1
TGTGCCAGCTCACCCCCTCAGGTCCATGAGCAGTTCTTC
CASSPPQVHEQFF
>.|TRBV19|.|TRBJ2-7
TGTGCCAGTAGTGACCAAGGGACACGCTCCTACGAGCAGTACTTC
CASSDQGTRSYEQYF
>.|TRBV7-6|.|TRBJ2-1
TGTGCCAGCAGCTTAAGTCCCCAGCCTAGAGAGCAGTTCTTC
CASSLSPQPREQFF
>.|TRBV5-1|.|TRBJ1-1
TGCGCCAGCAGCTTGGAAGTGGGGGGTGAAGCTTTCTTT
CASSLEVGGEAFF
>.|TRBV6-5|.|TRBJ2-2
TGTGCCAGCAGCACCACGGGGACCGGGGAGCTGTTTTTT
CASSTTGTGELFF
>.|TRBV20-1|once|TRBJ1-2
TGCAGTGCAGGGGTTGCCTACACCTTC
CSAGVAYTF
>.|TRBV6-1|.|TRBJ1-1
TGTGCCAGCAGTGAACCAGGCAGGGCCAACACTGAAGCTTTCTTT
CASSEPGRANTEAFF
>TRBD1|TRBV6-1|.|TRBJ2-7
TGTGCCAGCAGTGAAGCTGACAGGGGGCAACCGCAGTACTTC
CASSEADRGQPQYF
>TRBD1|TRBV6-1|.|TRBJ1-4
TGTGCCAGCAGTGAGGACAGGATAAATGAAAAACTGTTTTTT
CASSEDRINEKLFF
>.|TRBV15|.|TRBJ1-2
TGTGCCACCAGCAGAGATCGGGTTTCGGGGGTCGCTGATGGCTACACCTTC
CATSRDRVSGVADGYTF
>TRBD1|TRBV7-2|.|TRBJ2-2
TGTGCCAGCAGCTCGACGGGACAGGGGGTTTTACCTACAACCGGGGAGCTGTTTTTT
CASSSTGQGVLPTTGELFF
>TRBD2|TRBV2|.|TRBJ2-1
TGTGCCAGCAGGGGGACTAGCTTGAATGAGCAGTTCTTC
CASRGTSLNEQFF